The 5 T cell receptor beta chains reported below all come from one sample, sequenced in a study of beta chain features in type 1 diabetes. General study points: Shortening of TCRB CDR3s, moderate but significant, appeared in all four CD4+ subsets of Type 1 diabetes patients.

Expressed TCRB transcripts got sequenced, as all isolated RNA was reverse transcribed. Libraries were prepared by immunoSEQ multiplex PCR; TCRdb keeps only in-frame clonotypes and omits some of them. The sample gives about 160,000 clones, about 9.3% of which show up once; 0.45% to 0.5% is in the top ten. Their cognate antigens are unknown. Sequenced: central memory CD4+ T cells from blood. The origin of the receptors is a man aged 30 to 45 with type 1 diabetes.

This chain joins TRBV15 and TRBJ1-1; tentative D call: TRBD1 (6 bases). Trimming took off 1 base at V and 4 bases at J, with 10 bases between the two ends. The CDR3 spans 14 residues. CDR1 LNHNV and CDR2 YYDKDF come from the germline V gene (reference sequence). The CDR3 region is CATSRGLGGTEAFF. The DNA of the CDR3 is TGTGCCACCAGCAGAGGCCTAGGGGGCACTGAAGCTTTCTTT.

J is TRBJ2-2 and V is TRBV28, with D possibly TRBD2 on 7 matching bases. The CDR3 length is 14 residues. The V end lost 8 bases, the J end lost 7 bases, and 17 bases lay between the germline ends. Per germline, CDR1 MDHEN and CDR2 SYDVKM. CDR3 amino acids: CASVTGGVGGELFF. The CDR3, as DNA: TGTGCCAGCGTTACGGGGGGCGTGGGCGGGGAGCTGTTTTTT.

The chain joins TRBV29-1 to TRBJ2-3; unclear D gene. Germline-derived CDR1 and CDR2 are SQVTM and ANQGSEA. This CDR3 comprises 14 residues. Trimming cost V 4 bases and J 0 bases, with 11 bases left between them. The CDR3 reads CSVGHLESTDTQYF. The CDR3 nucleotides read TGCAGCGTTGGACACCTCGAGAGCACAGATACGCAGTATTTT.

V usage is TRBV10-3 and J usage is TRBJ2-1; TRBD2 aligns across 8 bases. Looked up from germline, CDR1 is ENHRY and CDR2 is SYGVKD. The CDR3 length is 15 residues. V lost 6 bases and J lost 1; bases outside the gene matches: 5. This CDR3 reads CAISEREWSYNEQFF. CDR3 DNA: TGTGCCATCAGCGAGCGGGAGTGGTCCTACAATGAGCAGTTCTTC.

The chain combines TRBV7-2 with TRBJ2-7; D unresolved. The germline V gene has CDR1 SGHTA and CDR2 FQGNSA. The length of the CDR3 is 13 residues. The ends were cut back, 3 bases at V and 3 bases at J, with 9 bases in the middle. The CDR3 loop is CASSLTVLYEQYF. CDR3 nucleotides: TGTGCCAGCAGCTTGACTGTACTCTACGAGCAGTACTTC.